This TCR beta chain was identified in a study of early T cells in non-severe SARS-CoV-2 infection. TCRdb itself ran the 5' RACE reads through MiXCR, one entry per CDR3 protein. The data show more than 55,000 distinct CDR3 sequences, with about an eighth seen just once and approximately 1.3% held by the top ten. Overall study findings and caveats: Missing private and CD4 specificities, VDJdb matching favored anti-spike CD8 responses.

This clonotype was seen many times. Its specificity is not known. One end of the junction varies from germline; a read error may be responsible. This CDR3 is built from 11 residues. The rearrangement joins TRBV12-3 or TRBV12-4 to TRBJ1-2; 7 nucleotides line up with TRBD1. Sequencing input: whole blood. The receptor's source is an adult who was a healthcare worker with PCR-confirmed SARS-CoV-2 infection or an uninfected control (not recorded which). The CDR3 region has the DNA TGTGCCAGCAGTTTGGACAGGCGGCTCGCCTTC. It yields the protein CASSLDRRLAF.